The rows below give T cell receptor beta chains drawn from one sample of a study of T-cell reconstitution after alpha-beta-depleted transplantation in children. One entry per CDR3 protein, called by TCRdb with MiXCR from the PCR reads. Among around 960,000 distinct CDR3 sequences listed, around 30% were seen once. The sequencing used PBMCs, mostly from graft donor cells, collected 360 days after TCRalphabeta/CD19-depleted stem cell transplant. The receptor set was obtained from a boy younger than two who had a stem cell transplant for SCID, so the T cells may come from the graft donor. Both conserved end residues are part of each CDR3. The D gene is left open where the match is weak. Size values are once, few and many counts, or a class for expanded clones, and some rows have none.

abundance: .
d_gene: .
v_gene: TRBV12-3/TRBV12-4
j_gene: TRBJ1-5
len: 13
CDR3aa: CASSRGGAGPQHF
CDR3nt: TGTGCCAGCAGTCGGGGGGGCGCGGGGCCCCAGCATTTT

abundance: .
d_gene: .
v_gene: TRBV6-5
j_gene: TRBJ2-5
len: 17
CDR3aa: CASSYSRERQDQETQYF
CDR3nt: TGTGCCAGCAGTTACTCGAGGGAGCGGCAAGACCAAGAGACCCAGTACTTC

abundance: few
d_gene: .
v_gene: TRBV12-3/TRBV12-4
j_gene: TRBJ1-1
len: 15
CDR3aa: CASVITQGGNTEAFF
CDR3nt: TGTGCCAGCGTCATAACCCAGGGAGGGAACACTGAAGCTTTCTTT

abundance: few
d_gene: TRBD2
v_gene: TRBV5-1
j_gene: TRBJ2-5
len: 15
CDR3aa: CASSFVLADQETQYF
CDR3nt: TGCGCCAGCAGCTTCGTACTAGCGGACCAAGAGACCCAGTACTTC

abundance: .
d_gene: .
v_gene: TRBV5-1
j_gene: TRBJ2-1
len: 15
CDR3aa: CASSLDSRPNNEQFF
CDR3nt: TGCGCCAGCAGCTTGGATTCTCGGCCTAACAATGAGCAGTTCTTC

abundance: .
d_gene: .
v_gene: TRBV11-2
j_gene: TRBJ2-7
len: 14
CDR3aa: CASSLPTGAYEQYF
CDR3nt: TGTGCCAGCAGCTTACCGACAGGAGCCTACGAGCAGTACTTC

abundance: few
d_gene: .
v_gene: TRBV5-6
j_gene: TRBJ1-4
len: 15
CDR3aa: CASSWRGATNEKLFF
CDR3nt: TGTGCCAGCAGCTGGCGGGGTGCAACTAATGAAAAACTGTTTTTT

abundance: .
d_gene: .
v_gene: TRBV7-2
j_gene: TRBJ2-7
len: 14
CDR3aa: CASSLDAATYEQYF
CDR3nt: TGTGCCAGCAGCTTGGACGCGGCTACCTACGAGCAGTACTTC

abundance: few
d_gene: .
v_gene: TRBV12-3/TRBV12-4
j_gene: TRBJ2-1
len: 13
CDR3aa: CASSRDRIGEQFF
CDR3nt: TGTGCCAGCAGCCGCGACAGGATAGGTGAGCAGTTCTTC

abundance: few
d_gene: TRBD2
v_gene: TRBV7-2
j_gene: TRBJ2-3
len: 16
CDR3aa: CASSLVGTSGGFSQYF
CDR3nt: TGTGCCAGCAGCTTAGTAGGGACTAGCGGGGGGTTCTCGCAGTATTTT

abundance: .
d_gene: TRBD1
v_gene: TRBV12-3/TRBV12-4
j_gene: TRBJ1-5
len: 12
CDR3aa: CASSLKGRDRAF
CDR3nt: TGTGCCAGCAGTTTAAAGGGGAGGGACAGGGCCTTT

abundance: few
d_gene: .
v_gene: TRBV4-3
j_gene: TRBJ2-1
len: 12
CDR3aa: CASSQDWLEQFF
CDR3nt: TGCGCCAGCAGCCAAGATTGGCTGGAGCAGTTCTTC

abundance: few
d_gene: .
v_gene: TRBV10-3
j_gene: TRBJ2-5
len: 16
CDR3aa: CAISEGQGIVRETQYF
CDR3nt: TGTGCCATCAGTGAAGGGCAGGGGATCGTCAGGGAGACCCAGTACTTC

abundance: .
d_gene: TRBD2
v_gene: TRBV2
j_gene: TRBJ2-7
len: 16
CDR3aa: CASSEEAGLSSYEQYF
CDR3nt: TGTGCCAGCAGTGAAGAAGCGGGGCTCAGCTCCTACGAGCAGTACTTC

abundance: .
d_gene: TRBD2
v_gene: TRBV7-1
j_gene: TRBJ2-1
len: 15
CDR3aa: CASSRGGIGYNEQFF
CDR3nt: TGTGCCAGCAGCCGCGGGGGGATCGGGTACAATGAGCAGTTCTTC

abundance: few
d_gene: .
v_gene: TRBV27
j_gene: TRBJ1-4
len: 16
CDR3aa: CASRPGVKSTNEKLFF
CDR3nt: TGTGCCAGCCGTCCCGGGGTCAAATCGACTAATGAAAAACTGTTTTTT

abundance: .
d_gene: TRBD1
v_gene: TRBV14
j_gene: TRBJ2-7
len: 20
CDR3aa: CASSPHNKVWPTGLDYEQYF
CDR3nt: TGTGCCAGCAGCCCCCACAATAAAGTTTGGCCGACAGGGCTAGACTACGAGCAGTACTTC

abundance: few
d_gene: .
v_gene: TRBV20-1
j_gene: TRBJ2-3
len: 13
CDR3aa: CSARGRATDTQYF
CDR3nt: TGCAGTGCTAGAGGCCGGGCAACAGATACGCAGTATTTT

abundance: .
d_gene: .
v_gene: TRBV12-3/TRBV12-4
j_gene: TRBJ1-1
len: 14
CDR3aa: CASSPGRGWTEAFF
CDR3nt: TGTGCCAGCAGTCCGGGGAGGGGATGGACTGAAGCTTTCTTT

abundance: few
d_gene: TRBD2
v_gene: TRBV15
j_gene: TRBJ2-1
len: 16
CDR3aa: CATRPLAGGERHEQFF
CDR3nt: TGTGCCACCAGGCCGCTAGCGGGGGGTGAGAGGCATGAGCAGTTCTTC

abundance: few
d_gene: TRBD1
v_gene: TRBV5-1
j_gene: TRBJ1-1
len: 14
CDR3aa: CASSGGQGNTEAFF
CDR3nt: TGCGCCAGCAGCGGGGGACAGGGGAACACTGAAGCTTTCTTT

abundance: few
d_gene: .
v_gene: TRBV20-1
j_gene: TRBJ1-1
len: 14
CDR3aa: CSAILGARGTEAFF
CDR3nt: TGCAGTGCTATCCTCGGGGCCCGAGGCACTGAAGCTTTCTTT

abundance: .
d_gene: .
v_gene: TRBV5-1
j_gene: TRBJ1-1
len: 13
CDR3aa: CASSKIGFTEAFF
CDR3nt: TGCGCCAGCAGCAAAATTGGGTTCACTGAAGCTTTCTTT

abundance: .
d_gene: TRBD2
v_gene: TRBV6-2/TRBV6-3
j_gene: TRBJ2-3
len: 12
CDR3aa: CASDGGTDTQYF
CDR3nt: TGTGCCAGTGACGGGGGGACAGATACGCAGTATTTT

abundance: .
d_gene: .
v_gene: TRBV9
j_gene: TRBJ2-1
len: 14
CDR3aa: CASSVAPGRDEQFF
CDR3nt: TGTGCCAGCAGCGTAGCCCCCGGGCGCGATGAGCAGTTCTTC

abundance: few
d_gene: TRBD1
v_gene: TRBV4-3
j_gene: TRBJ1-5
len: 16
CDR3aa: CASSRRTGELNQPQHF
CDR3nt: TGCGCCAGCAGCCGCCGGACAGGCGAACTTAATCAGCCCCAGCATTTT

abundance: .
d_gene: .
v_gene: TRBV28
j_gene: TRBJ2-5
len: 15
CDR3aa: CASSFGSPGKETQYF
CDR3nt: TGTGCCAGCAGTTTCGGTTCCCCAGGGAAAGAGACCCAGTACTTC

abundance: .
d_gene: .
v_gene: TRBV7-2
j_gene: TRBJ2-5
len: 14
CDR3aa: CASSRQGGEETQYF
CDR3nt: TGTGCCAGCAGCCGTCAGGGAGGAGAAGAGACCCAGTACTTC

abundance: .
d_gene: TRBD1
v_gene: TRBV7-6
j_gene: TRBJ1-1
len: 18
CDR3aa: CASSLVSGRGDSYTEAFF
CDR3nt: TGTGCCAGCAGCTTAGTCAGTGGCAGGGGGGATTCCTACACTGAAGCTTTCTTT

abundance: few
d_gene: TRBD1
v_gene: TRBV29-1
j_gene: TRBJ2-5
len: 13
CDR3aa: CSVVQGKGETQYF
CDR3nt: TGCAGCGTTGTACAGGGGAAGGGAGAGACCCAGTACTTC

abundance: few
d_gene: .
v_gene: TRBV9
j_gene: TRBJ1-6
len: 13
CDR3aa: CASSLDSNSPLHF
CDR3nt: TGTGCCAGCAGCCTGGACAGCAATTCACCCCTCCACTTT

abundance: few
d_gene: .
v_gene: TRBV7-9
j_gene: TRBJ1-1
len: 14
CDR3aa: CASSLVDSKTEAFF
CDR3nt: TGTGCCAGCAGCTTAGTGGACAGCAAAACTGAAGCTTTCTTT

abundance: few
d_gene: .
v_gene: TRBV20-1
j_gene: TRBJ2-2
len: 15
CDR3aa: CSASRGAADTGELFF
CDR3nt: TGCAGTGCTAGCCGGGGGGCGGCGGACACCGGGGAGCTGTTTTTT

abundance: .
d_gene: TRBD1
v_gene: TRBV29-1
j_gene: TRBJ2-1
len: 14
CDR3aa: CSGSDRGFYNEQFF
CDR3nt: TGCAGCGGGTCGGACAGGGGGTTTTACAATGAGCAGTTCTTC

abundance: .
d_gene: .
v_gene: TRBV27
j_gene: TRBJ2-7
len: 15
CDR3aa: CASSGGDSFSYEQYF
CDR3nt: TGTGCCAGCAGTGGAGGGGACAGCTTCTCCTACGAGCAGTACTTC

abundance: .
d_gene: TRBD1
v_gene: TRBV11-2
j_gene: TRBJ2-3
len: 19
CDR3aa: CASSQLRMGTGTASDTQYF
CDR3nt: TGTGCCAGCAGCCAGCTTAGGATGGGTACCGGGACAGCGTCAGATACGCAGTATTTT

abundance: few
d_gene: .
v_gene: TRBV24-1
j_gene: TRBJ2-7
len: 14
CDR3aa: CATSEGRPSYEQYF
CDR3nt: TGTGCCACCAGTGAGGGACGGCCTTCCTACGAGCAGTACTTC

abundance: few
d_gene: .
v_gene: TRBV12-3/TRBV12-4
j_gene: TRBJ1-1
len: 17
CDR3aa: CASTSTHLGPMNTEAFF
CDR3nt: TGTGCCAGCACCTCTACCCACCTGGGACCTATGAACACTGAAGCTTTCTTT

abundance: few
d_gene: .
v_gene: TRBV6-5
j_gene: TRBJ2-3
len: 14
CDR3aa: CASSYGGRTDTQYF
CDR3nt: TGTGCCAGCAGTTACGGGGGGCGCACAGATACGCAGTATTTT

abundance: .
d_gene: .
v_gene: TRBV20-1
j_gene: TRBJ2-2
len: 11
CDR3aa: CSASKLGELFF
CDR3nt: TGCAGTGCTAGTAAGCTCGGGGAGCTGTTTTTT